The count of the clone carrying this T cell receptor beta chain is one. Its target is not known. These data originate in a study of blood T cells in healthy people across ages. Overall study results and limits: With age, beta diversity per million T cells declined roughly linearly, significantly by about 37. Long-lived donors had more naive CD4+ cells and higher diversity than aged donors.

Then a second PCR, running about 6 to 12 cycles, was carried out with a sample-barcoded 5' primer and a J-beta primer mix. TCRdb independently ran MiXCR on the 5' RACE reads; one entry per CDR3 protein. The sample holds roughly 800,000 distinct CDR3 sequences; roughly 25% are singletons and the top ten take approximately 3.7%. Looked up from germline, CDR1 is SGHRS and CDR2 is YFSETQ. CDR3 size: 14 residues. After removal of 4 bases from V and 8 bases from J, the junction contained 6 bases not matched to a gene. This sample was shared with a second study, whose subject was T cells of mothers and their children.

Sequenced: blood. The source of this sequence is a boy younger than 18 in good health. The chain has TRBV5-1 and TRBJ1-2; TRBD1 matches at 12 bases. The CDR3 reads CASSTGQGAEGYTF. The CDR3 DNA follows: TGCGCCAGCAGCACGGGACAGGGGGCGGAAGGCTACACCTTC.